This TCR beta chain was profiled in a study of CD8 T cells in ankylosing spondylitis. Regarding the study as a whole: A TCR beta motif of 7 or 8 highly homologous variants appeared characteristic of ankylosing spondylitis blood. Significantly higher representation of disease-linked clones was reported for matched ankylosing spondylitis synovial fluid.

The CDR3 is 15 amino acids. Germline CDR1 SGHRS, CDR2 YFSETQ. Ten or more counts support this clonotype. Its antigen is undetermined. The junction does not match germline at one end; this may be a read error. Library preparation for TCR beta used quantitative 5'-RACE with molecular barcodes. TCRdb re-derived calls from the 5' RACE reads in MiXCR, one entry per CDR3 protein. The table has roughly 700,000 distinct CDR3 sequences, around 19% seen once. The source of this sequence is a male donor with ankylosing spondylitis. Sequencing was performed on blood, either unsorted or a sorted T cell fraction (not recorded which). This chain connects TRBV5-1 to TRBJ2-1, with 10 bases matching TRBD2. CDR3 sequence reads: CASSLGSGGANEQFF. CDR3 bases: TGTGCCAGCAGCTTAGGCAGCGGGGGGGCAAATGAGCAGTTCTTC. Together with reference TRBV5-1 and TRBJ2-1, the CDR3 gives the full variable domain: KAGVTQTPRYLIKTRGQQVTLSCSPISGHRSVSWYQQTPGQGLQFLFEYFSETQRNKGNFPGRFSGRQFSNSRSEMNVSTLELGDSALYLCASSLGSGGANEQFFGPGTRLTVL.